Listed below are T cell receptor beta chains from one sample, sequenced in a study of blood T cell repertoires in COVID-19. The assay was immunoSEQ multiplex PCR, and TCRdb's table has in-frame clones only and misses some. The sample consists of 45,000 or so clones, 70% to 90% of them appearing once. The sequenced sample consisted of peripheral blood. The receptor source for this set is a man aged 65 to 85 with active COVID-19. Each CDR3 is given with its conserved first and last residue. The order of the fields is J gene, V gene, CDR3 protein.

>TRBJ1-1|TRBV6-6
CASTLLGHPNTEAFF
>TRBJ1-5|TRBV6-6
CASSPLGGRSSNQPQHF
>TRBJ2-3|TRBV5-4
CASSLEGADTQYF
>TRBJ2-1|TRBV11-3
CASSFGGLNSYNEQFF
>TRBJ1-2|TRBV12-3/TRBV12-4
CASSPGYYGYTF
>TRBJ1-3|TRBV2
CASSDSTGSGNTIYF
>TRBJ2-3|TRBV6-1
CASSARNRGGGTDTQYF
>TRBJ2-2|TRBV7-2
CASALDWQNTGELFF
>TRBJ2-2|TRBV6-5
CASSRRTETGELFF
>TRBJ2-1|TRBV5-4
CASSRDRNEQFF
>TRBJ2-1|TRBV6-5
CATKTGFVEQFF
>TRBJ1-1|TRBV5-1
CASSAGTANTEAFF
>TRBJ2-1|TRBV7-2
CASSEPGLKPYNEQFF
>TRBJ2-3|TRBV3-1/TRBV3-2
CASSQVSTGGTDTQYF
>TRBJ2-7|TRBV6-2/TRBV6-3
CASSHRDRGSDEQYF
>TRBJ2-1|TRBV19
CASSPGQGATGYNEQFF
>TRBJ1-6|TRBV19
CASTRQDRGHSPLHF
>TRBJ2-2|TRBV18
CASSPNLGQGEKVREYTGELFF
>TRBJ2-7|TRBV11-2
CASSFLSSGGTYEQYF
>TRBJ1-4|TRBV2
CASSEMGGGEELFF
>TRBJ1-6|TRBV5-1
CASSQAGLSSPLHF
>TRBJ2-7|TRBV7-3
CASSLTQGNEQYF
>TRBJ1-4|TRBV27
CASSGWTGYAEKLFF
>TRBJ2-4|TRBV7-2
CASSPTGQGVLGKNIQYF
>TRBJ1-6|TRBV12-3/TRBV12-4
CASSRTSDSPLHF
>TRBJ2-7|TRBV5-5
CASSLARQGKSSYEQYF
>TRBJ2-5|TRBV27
CASSPYTRAQETQYF
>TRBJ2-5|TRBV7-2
CASSLGGSGGGETQYF
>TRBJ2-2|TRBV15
CATSAVEGSAGELFF
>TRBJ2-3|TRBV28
CASRGEGSVDTQYF
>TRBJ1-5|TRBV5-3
CARSSSDRGISNQPQHF
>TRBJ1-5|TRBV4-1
CASSQVRTGDQPQHF
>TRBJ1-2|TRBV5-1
CASSLGRGQRFGYTF
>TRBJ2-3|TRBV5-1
CASSTQGGLGDTQYF
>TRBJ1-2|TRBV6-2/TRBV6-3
CASNPGRGRGYGYTF